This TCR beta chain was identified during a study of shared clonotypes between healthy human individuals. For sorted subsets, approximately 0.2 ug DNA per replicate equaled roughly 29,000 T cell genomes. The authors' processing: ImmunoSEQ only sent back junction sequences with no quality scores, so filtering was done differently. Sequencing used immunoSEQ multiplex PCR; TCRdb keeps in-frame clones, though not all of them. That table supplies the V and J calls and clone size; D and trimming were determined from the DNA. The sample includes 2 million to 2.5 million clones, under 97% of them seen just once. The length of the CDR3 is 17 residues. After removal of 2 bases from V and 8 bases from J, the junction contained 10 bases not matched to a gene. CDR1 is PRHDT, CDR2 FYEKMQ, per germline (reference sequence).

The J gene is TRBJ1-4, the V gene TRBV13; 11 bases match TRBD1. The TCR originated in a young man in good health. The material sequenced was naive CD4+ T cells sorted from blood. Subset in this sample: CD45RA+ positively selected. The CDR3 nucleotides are TGTGCCAGCAGCTTAAGACGGACAGGGGGCGCGGGGGAAAAACTGTTTTTT. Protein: CASSLRRTGGAGEKLFF. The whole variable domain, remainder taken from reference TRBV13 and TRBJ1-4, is AAGVIQSPRHLIKEKRETATLKCYPIPRHDTVYWYQQGPGQDPQFLISFYEKMQSDKGSIPDRFSAQQFSDYHSELNMSSLELGDSALYFCASSLRRTGGAGEKLFFGSGTQLSVL.